These 25 T cell receptor beta chains came from one sample sequenced in a study of cytomegalovirus exposure and HLA in healthy donors. This PCR relied on a set of 60 Vbeta primers and 13 Jbeta primers. TCRdb's table, derived via immunoSEQ multiplex PCR, lists solely in-frame clones and lacks some. The listing contains 200,000 to 250,000 clones. Sequenced: PBMCs. The receptors originated from a woman in her thirties in good health and CMV-seropositive.

The rearrangement joins TRBV9 to TRBJ2-2, with D maybe TRBD1 (5 bases). CDR1 and CDR2 (germline): SGDLS, YYNGEE. The V end was cut by 0 bases, the J end by 0 bases, with 9 bases between. The CDR3 is 16 amino acids. The DNA of the CDR3 is TGTGCCAGCAGCGTAGTGGTCAGGGCGAACACCGGGGAGCTGTTTTTT. Translated, it gives CASSVVVRANTGELFF.

The chain uses TRBV19 and TRBJ2-7, with 11 bases matching TRBD2. Germline CDR1 LNHDA, CDR2 SQIVND (reference sequence). The CDR3 has 18 residues. J was trimmed by 1 base and V by 1 base; bases with no gene match: 9. The CDR3 region has the DNA TGTGCCAGTAGTATAGGTAGACTAGCGGGAAAGATGTCCTACGAGCAGTACTTC. Translated: CASSIGRLAGKMSYEQYF.

V is TRBV29-1 and J is TRBJ1-2; TRBD1 aligns across 8 bases. V gave up 7 bases and J gave up 5 bases; unmatched junction bases: 12. This CDR3 is built from 14 residues. Germline V CDR1 and CDR2: SQVTM, ANQGSEA. The CDR3 here is CSAKGVGQEYGYTF. In DNA, the CDR3 is TGCAGCGCCAAAGGGGTGGGACAGGAGTATGGCTACACCTTC.

The CDR3 region is CASSTLGAPLEQYF. CDR3 bases: TGTGCCAGCAGTACTCTAGGGGCCCCCCTAGAGCAGTACTTC. The rearrangement uses TRBV28 and TRBJ2-7; D is possibly TRBD1 (5 bases). The CDR3 is made up of 14 amino acids. CDR1 is MDHEN, CDR2 SYDVKM, per germline. V lost 5 bases and J 7 bases, leaving 18 bases between the germline ends.

The CDR3 loop is CASSSHSYLAGGLNEQFF. The CDR3 nucleotides are TGTGCCAGCAGCTCCCATTCCTATCTAGCGGGAGGGCTCAATGAGCAGTTCTTC. The chain combines TRBV7-2 with TRBJ2-1; TRBD2 aligns across 12 bases. Germline V gives CDR1 SGHTA, CDR2 FQGNSA. Trimming took 4 bases from V and 6 from J; bases not matched to a gene: 13. The CDR3 has 18 residues.

The rearrangement joins TRBV9 to TRBJ1-2, with 12 bases identical to TRBD1. The junction had 3 bases not matched to a gene; V was cut back by 0 bases and J by 3 bases. Germline V gives CDR1 SGDLS, CDR2 YYNGEE. The CDR3 is 16 residues long. The CDR3 sequence: CASSVGDRGHYYGYTF. For the CDR3, the DNA is TGTGCCAGCAGCGTAGGGGACAGGGGGCATTACTATGGCTACACCTTC.

V gene TRBV7-2 combines with J gene TRBJ2-1; TRBD1 might be the D (5 bases). The CDR3 spans 17 residues. V lost 1 base to trimming and J lost 8 bases, with 21 bases between them. The germline V gene has CDR1 SGHTA and CDR2 FQGNSA. DNA of the CDR3: TGTGCCAGCAGCTTAGATTCCGGTGCCAGTAGGGGATATGAGCAGTTCTTC. It is translated as CASSLDSGASRGYEQFF.

The chain uses TRBV5-4 and TRBJ2-1, with D maybe TRBD2 (5 bases). Germline-derived CDR1 and CDR2 are SGHNT and YYREEE (reference sequence). The CDR3 spans 15 residues. V was trimmed by 5 bases and J by 7 bases, leaving 19 bases between them. CDR3 sequence: CASSLPSSVRNEQFF. The CDR3 region has the DNA TGTGCCAGCAGTTTGCCTAGCTCCGTCCGGAATGAGCAGTTCTTC.

The chain links TRBV2 to TRBJ2-7; weak D call: TRBD1 (6 bases). Trimming removed 10 bases at V and 3 bases at J, with 19 bases between. Germline V gives CDR1 SNHLY, CDR2 FYNNEI. The CDR3 extends over 14 amino acids. The CDR3: CATDVPDRDYEQYF. The CDR3 nucleotides read TGTGCCACCGATGTCCCGGACAGAGACTACGAGCAGTACTTC. Full variable domain (missing parts from reference TRBV2 and TRBJ2-7): EPEVTQTPSHQVTQMGQEVILRCVPISNHLYFYWYRQILGQKVEFLVSFYNNEISEKSEIFDDQFSVERPDGSNFTLKIRSTKLEDSAMYFCATDVPDRDYEQYFGPGTRLTVT.

V usage is TRBV19 and J usage is TRBJ2-7; possible D gene TRBD2, 7 bases. Trimming pared 3 bases from V and 3 bases from J, leaving 21 bases between. This CDR3 spans 17 amino acids. Germline loops: CDR1 LNHDA, CDR2 SQIVND (reference sequence). CDR3 protein: CASSITVTRGGDYEQYF. Here the CDR3 DNA reads TGTGCCAGTAGTATCACCGTTACAAGGGGGGGAGACTACGAGCAGTACTTC.

This chain links TRBV5-1 with TRBJ1-3; TRBD1 aligns across 11 bases. The germline gives CDR1 SGHRS, CDR2 YFSETQ. Trimming took 2 bases from V and 0 from J; bases not matched to a gene: 10. The CDR3 extends over 19 amino acids. As DNA, the CDR3 is TGCGCCAGCAGCTTCAGGACAGGGGGCTTCTCAAGCTCTGGAAACACCATATATTTT. It translates to CASSFRTGGFSSSGNTIYF.

This sequence joins TRBV6-1 and TRBJ2-6; 8 bases match TRBD1. V shed 3 bases and J 4 bases; nucleotides not matched to a gene: 8. The germline CDR1 and CDR2 sequences are MNHNS and SASEGT. CDR3 size: 17 residues. The DNA for the CDR3 is TGTGCCAGCAGTGACACAGGGGGTCCCTACGGGGCCAACGTCCTGACTTTC. It is translated as CASSDTGGPYGANVLTF.

V usage is TRBV21-1 and J usage is TRBJ2-2; the D call in the table, TRBD2, was not verified against the DNA. TRBV21-1 corresponds to a pseudogene. The CDR3 covers 18 residues. As DNA, the CDR3 is TGTGCCAGCAGCGAAAAAGCGGCTCGGGAGGAGTACACCGGGGAGCTGTTTTTT. This translates into CASSEKAAREEYTGELFF.

This chain links TRBV19 with TRBJ2-5; D unclear. The end of the DNA aligns better with TRBJ2-7, so the J call may be wrong. Per germline, CDR1 LNHDA and CDR2 SQIVND (reference sequence). The CDR3 loop spans 13 amino acids. CDR3 nucleotides: TGTGCCAGTAGCGAACCCTTCAAGTACGAGCAGTACTTC. This translates into CASSEPFKYEQYF.

The CDR3 DNA is TGTGCCAGCAGCTTTCTCTCCGAGCAGTACTTC. It yields the protein CASSFLSEQYF. V is TRBV7-8 and J is TRBJ2-7; D is ambiguous. Germline V gene lookup returns CDR1 SGHVS and CDR2 FQNEAQ. CDR3 length: 11 residues. Trimming cost V 3 bases and J 6 bases, with 6 bases left between them.

This chain joins TRBV18 and TRBJ1-5; 7 bases match TRBD1. This CDR3 has 15 amino acids. V was clipped by 4 bases and J by 2 bases; unmatched bases: 5. Germline loops: CDR1 KGHSH, CDR2 LQKENI. The DNA of the CDR3 is TGTGCCAGCTCACTCGGGACAGATGGCAATCAGCCCCAGCATTTT. It yields the protein CASSLGTDGNQPQHF.

As regards this clone: One end of the junction does not line up with germline, which may come from a read error. The chain couples TRBV28 to TRBJ1-2; D unresolved. The V gene's germline CDR1 is MDHEN and CDR2 SYDVKM. This CDR3 spans 14 amino acids. CDR3: CTSSLRQVIRGYTF. In DNA form, the CDR3 reads TGTACCAGCAGTTTAAGGCAGGTTATAAGAGGCTACACCTTC.

The rearrangement uses TRBV6-1 and TRBJ1-5; 7 bases align to TRBD1. The V gene end was trimmed by 7 bases and the J gene end by 1 base; junction bases not matched to a gene: 7. The germline V gene encodes CDR1 MNHNS and CDR2 SASEGT. The CDR3 consists of 15 residues. DNA for the CDR3: TGTGCCAGCAACAGACAGGGCTTGAGCAATCAGCCCCAGCATTTT. This translates into CASNRQGLSNQPQHF.

The V gene is TRBV6-4, the J gene TRBJ1-2; 12 positions match TRBD1. Germline CDR1 is MRHNA and CDR2 is SNTAGT. Trimming cost V 6 bases and J 4 bases; bases outside gene matches: 3. This CDR3 contains 14 residues. The CDR3 here is CASSRGQGAYGYTF. The CDR3 nucleotides read TGTGCCAGCAGCCGGGGACAGGGGGCCTATGGCTACACCTTC.

This chain joins TRBV9 and TRBJ2-5, with 7 positions matching TRBD2. CDR3 length: 13 residues. Trimming removed 4 bases from V and 7 bases from J; junction bases left unmatched: 7. Germline loops: CDR1 SGDLS, CDR2 YYNGEE. This chain's CDR3 is CASSPRGDGTQYF. CDR3 DNA: TGTGCCAGCAGCCCACGGGGGGATGGGACCCAGTACTTC.

The J gene is TRBJ2-7, the V gene TRBV4-3, with TRBD2 matching 9 bases. Per the germline V gene, CDR1 is LGHNA and CDR2 is YSLEER. The V segment lost 0 bases and the J segment 6 bases; nucleotides outside the gene matches: 12. The CDR3 totals 17 residues. The CDR3 spells CASSQDRIAGASAEQYF. CDR3 nucleotide sequence: TGCGCCAGCAGCCAAGATAGGATAGCGGGAGCGTCGGCCGAGCAGTACTTC.

The rearrangement links TRBV6-5 to TRBJ1-4; no firm D call. V was cut by 8 bases and J by 7 bases, with 17 bases left in between. This CDR3 comprises 14 residues. CDR1 is MNHEY, CDR2 SVGAGI, per germline. CDR3 bases: TGTGCCAGCGGAGCACACAGAGAGGGTGAAAAACTGTTTTTT. This gives the protein CASGAHREGEKLFF.

The CDR3 spells CASSRDRDRTEAFF. The CDR3 region has the DNA TGTGCCAGCAGCCGGGACAGGGATCGAACTGAAGCTTTCTTT. The genes are TRBV6-5 and TRBJ1-1; TRBD1 matches 9 bases. From germline, CDR1 is MNHEY and CDR2 SVGAGI. This CDR3 has 14 amino acids. V gave up 6 bases and J gave up 5 bases; unmatched junction bases: 7.

The V gene is TRBV6-5, the J gene TRBJ2-5; perhaps TRBD1 as D (7 bases). The germline V gene encodes CDR1 MNHEY and CDR2 SVGAGI. This CDR3 is 15 amino acids long. Trimming took 2 bases from V and 10 from J, leaving 20 bases between them. This CDR3 is CASSYDTGAKEGQYF. The CDR3 DNA sequence: TGTGCCAGCAGTTACGATACAGGGGCTAAGGAGGGCCAGTACTTC.

The gene calls are TRBV4-1 and TRBJ2-7; TRBD1 agrees at 10 bases. CDR1 is MGHRA, CDR2 YSYEKL, per germline. V shed 0 bases, J shed 1 base, and the junction held 3 bases outside the gene matches. The CDR3 length is 16 residues. CDR3 in DNA: TGCGCCAGCAGCCAAGATTCGGGACAGGGGTCCTACGAGCAGTACTTC. Protein sequence: CASSQDSGQGSYEQYF.